This TCR beta chain is from a study of CD8 T cells in ankylosing spondylitis (dated by TCRdb to 2016 to 2017). Notes on the research overall: The study set out to find disease-linked TCR variants by profiling T cell receptor beta repertoires in ankylosing spondylitis patients and healthy donors. Peripheral blood was sampled, and synovial fluid was additionally collected from ankylosing spondylitis patients. The full study cohort comprised some 27 ankylosing spondylitis patients and some 100 healthy donors. The study at large found these results: Some motif variants had previously been reported in the synovial fluid and blood of reactive arthritis patients, which suggests shared mechanisms of disease initiation. The disease-linked clones had a CD8+ phenotype and were found at relatively low frequencies in peripheral blood. A TCR beta motif made up of several highly homologous amino acid variants appeared to be characteristic of blood from ankylosing spondylitis patients. Significant enrichment of the disease-linked clones was reported in matched synovial fluid samples from ankylosing spondylitis patients.

This clonotype occurred a few times. It lacks a known antigen. No much larger clonotype is one base removed from it; base qualities were not supplied. The sequencer listed for this sample is Illumina HiSeq 2500. Quantitative 5'-RACE with molecular barcodes was used to prepare TCR beta libraries. The published analysis was carried out like this. Disease-linked TCR variants were identified with a new computational method built on a probabilistic model of VDJ rearrangement. The public sequencing data were trimmed at Q25 with fastp and processed into clonotypes with MiXCR by TCRdb, which kept only in-frame beta chains. A single entry per CDR3 protein holds the most common genes and DNA from its merged rows. The V and J calls and clone size come from TCRdb's table, not from the authors' own analysis. For this sample the table gives 150,000 to 200,000 distinct CDR3 sequences, of which approximately 10% were detected only once. 25% to 35% of the sample lies in the top ten.

V is trimmed back by 6 bases and J by 3 bases, and the junction contains 4 bases that no gene match accounts for. For CDR1 and CDR2, the germline V gene lists SQVTM and ANQGSEA. Reading from cysteine to phenylalanine, the CDR3 counts 14 amino acids. Only the CDR3 region is kept as DNA, spanning 42 bases read in frame from base 1. Material for sequencing was blood, either unsorted or a sorted T cell fraction (not recorded which). The rearranged chain carries TRBV29-1 and TRBJ2-1, with TRBD1 matching 11 junction bases. The receptor was isolated from a male donor with ankylosing spondylitis or in good health (not recorded which). At the DNA level, the sequence is TGCAGCGTCCGGGACAGGGGGAGCTACAATGAGCAGTTCTTC. It encodes CSVRDRGSYNEQFF.